This T cell receptor (beta chain) stems from a study of control samples from healthy donors and cancer patients. Profiled with immunoSEQ multiplex PCR; TCRdb holds only in-frame clones, not every one. Among about 140,000 clones, roughly 92% were seen once, and the ten largest hold 13%. CDR1 is SGHDT, CDR2 YYEEEE, per germline. CDR3 length: 16 amino acids. With 4 bases clipped from V and 9 bases from J, the junction kept 10 bases outside the gene matches. The sequenced sample was blood. V gene TRBV5-6 combines with J gene TRBJ1-6; 10 nucleotides match TRBD1. The origin of this receptor is a man aged 40-49 years in good health. The CDR3 DNA follows: TGTGCCAGCAGCGGGGGTCCGGGACAGGGGAGTTCACCCCTCCACTTT. The encoded protein is CASSGGPGQGSSPLHF.